Sequencing of this TCR beta chain was carried out in a study of OX40 agonist ivuxolimab in advanced cancers. Study outcomes and limitations: Clones of CD4+ and CD8+ blood T cells grew by week 6 at doses of 0.1 to 3.0 mg/kg.

Concerning this clone itself: Its target is unknown.

Between the trimmed V and J ends, which lost 4 bases and 1 base, there was a span of 16 bases. Germline V gives CDR1 LGHNT, CDR2 FRNRAP. The CDR3 runs 16 residues. The method was immunoSEQ multiplex PCR; TCRdb's version includes in-frame clones alone and lacks a portion of them. The table lists about 150,000 clones, 94% of them singletons. This receptor was taken from an adult with an advanced solid tumor such as melanoma, head and neck, liver or kidney cancer. The chain recombines TRBV12-5 with TRBJ1-1, with a possible D match to TRBD1 (6 bases). The sequenced sample was CD4+ or CD8+ T cells sorted from blood, obtained in a trial of the OX40 agonist ivuxolimab. This CDR3 reads CASGSTRGGQNTEAFF. CDR3 nucleotide sequence: TGTGCTAGTGGTTCCACTCGAGGGGGGCAGAACACTGAAGCTTTCTTT.